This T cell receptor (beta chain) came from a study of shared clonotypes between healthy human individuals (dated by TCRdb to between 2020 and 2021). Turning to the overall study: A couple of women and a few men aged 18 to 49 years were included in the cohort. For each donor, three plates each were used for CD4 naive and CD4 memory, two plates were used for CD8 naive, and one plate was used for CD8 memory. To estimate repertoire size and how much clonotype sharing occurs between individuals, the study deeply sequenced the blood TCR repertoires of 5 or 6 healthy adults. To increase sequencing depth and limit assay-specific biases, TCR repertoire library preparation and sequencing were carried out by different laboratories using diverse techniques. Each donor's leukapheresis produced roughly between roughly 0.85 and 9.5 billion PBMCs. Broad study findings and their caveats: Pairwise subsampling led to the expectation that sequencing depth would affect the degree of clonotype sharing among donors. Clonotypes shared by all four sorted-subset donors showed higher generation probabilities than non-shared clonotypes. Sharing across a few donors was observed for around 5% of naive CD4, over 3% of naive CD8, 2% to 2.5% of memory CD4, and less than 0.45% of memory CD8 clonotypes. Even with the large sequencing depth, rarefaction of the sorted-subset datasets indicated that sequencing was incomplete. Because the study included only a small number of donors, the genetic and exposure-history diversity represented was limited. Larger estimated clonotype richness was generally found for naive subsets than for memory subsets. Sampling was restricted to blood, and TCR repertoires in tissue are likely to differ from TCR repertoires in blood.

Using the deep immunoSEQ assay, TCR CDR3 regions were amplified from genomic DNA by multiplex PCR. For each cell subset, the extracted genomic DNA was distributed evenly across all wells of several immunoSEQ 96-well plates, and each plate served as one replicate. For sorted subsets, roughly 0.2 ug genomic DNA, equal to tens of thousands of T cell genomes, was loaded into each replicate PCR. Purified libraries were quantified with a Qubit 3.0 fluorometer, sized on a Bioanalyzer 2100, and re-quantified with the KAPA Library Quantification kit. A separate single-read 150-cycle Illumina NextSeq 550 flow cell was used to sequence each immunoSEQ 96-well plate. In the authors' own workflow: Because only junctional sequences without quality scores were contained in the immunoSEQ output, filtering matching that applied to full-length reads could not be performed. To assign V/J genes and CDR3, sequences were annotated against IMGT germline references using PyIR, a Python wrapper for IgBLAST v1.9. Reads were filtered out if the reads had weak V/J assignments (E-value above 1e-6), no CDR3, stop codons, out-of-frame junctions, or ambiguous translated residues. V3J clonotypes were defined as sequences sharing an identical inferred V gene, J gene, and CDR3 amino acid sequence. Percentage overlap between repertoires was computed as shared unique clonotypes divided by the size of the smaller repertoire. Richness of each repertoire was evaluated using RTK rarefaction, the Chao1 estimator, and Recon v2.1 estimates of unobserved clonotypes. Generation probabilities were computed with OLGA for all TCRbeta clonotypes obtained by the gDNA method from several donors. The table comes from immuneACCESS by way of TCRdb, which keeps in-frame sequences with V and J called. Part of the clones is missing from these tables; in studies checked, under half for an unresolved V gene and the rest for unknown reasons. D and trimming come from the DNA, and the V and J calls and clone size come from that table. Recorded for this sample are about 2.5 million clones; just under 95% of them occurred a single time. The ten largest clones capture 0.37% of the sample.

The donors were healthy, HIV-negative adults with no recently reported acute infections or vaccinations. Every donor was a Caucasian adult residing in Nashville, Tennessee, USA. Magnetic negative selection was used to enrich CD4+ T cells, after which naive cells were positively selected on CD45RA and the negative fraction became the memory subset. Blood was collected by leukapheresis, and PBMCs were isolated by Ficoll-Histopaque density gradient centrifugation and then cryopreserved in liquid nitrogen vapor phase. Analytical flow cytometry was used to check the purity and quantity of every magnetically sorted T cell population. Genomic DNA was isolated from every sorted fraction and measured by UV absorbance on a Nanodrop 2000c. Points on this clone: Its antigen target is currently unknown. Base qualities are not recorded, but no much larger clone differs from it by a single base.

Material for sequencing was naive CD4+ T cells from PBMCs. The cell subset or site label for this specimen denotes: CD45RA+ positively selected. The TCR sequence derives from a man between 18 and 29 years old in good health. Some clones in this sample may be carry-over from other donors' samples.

The DNA sequence follows: TGTGCCAGCGCCTGGGCCGTCTATGGCTACACCTTC. This yields the protein CASAWAVYGYTF. In this chain, TRBV28 is recombined with TRBJ1-2; the D gene lacks a confident call. V is pared back by 8 bases and J by 4 bases, with 11 bases lying between the germline termini. As encoded in the germline V gene, CDR1 is MDHEN while CDR2 is SYDVKM. From the cysteine through the phenylalanine, the CDR3 covers 12 amino acids. Only CDR3 DNA is held: 36 bases, read in frame from base 1.